The 27 T cell receptor beta chains in this list originate from one sample, sequenced in a study of T-cell memory formation after mild COVID-19. TCRdb ran MiXCR on the 5' RACE reads and lists one entry per CDR3 protein. The table lists about 560,000 distinct CDR3 sequences, 15% to 20% of them singletons, with about 7.5% in the top ten. The sequenced material came from PBMCs or a T cell subset sorted from them (not recorded which). The receptors were sampled from an adult woman who had mild COVID-19 (a few samples of this study predate the infection). Cell type and time point are not known.

This clonotype was counted ten times or more. This CDR3 reads CASSLLTDSEAFF. The CDR3 DNA reads TGCGCCAGCAGCTTGCTCACGGACAGCGAAGCTTTCTTT. The J gene is TRBJ1-1, the V gene TRBV5-1; D is perhaps TRBD1 (6 bases). The CDR3 runs to 13 residues. Trimming cost V 1 base and J 8 bases, with 12 bases left between them. CDR1 is SGHRS, CDR2 YFSETQ, per germline. The whole variable domain, filled in from reference TRBV5-1 and TRBJ1-1, reads KAGVTQTPRYLIKTRGQQVTLSCSPISGHRSVSWYQQTPGQGLQFLFEYFSETQRNKGNFPGRFSGRQFSNSRSEMNVSTLELGDSALYLCASSLLTDSEAFFGQGTRLTVV.

CDR3 loop: CASSVGIQKPGNTEAFF. In DNA form, the CDR3 reads TGTGCCAGCAGCGTAGGAATCCAGAAACCCGGGAACACTGAAGCTTTCTTT. The chain recombines TRBV9 with TRBJ1-1; no clear D gene. Germline-derived CDR1 and CDR2 are SGDLS and YYNGEE. The CDR3 has 17 residues. The V gene lost 0 bases and the J gene lost 1 base, with 16 bases spanning the gap. The entire variable domain, with the rest obtained from reference TRBV9 and TRBJ1-1, is as follows: DSGVTQTPKHLITATGQRVTLRCSPRSGDLSVYWYQQSLDQGLQFLIQYYNGEERAKGNILERFSAQQFPDLHSELNLSSLELGDSALYFCASSVGIQKPGNTEAFFGQGTRLTVV.

V gene TRBV6-6 combines with J gene TRBJ2-4; either TRBD1 or TRBD2 may fit D (7 bases each). The CDR3 runs to 16 residues. Germline CDR1 is MNHNY and CDR2 is SVGAGI (reference sequence). Trimming left V 2 bases short and J 0 bases short, with 11 bases between. The CDR3 DNA sequence: TGTGCCAGCAGTTACGCCAGGGGGGGAGCCAAAAACATTCAGTACTTC. Translation: CASSYARGGAKNIQYF.

This clonotype has more than one count but fewer than ten. This chain joins TRBV9 and TRBJ2-7; 8 bases map to TRBD2. The CDR3 extends over 16 amino acids. Germline CDR1 is SGDLS and CDR2 is YYNGEE. V gave up 0 bases and J gave up 2 bases; unmatched junction bases: 7. This CDR3 reads CASSVGSAGAPYEQYF. CDR3 sequence (DNA): TGTGCCAGCAGCGTAGGTTCAGCGGGGGCGCCCTACGAGCAGTACTTC.

The chain joins TRBV29-1 to TRBJ2-3, with unresolved D. The CDR3 has 11 residues. Looked up from germline, CDR1 is SQVTM and CDR2 is ANQGSEA. V gave up 5 bases and J gave up 9 bases, with 12 bases separating them. This chain's CDR3 is CSVPVSSTQYF. The CDR3 region has the DNA TGCAGCGTTCCGGTTTCTTCAACGCAGTATTTT.

The chain links TRBV5-1 to TRBJ1-6; D not resolved. The CDR3 consists of 12 residues. The germline CDR1 and CDR2 sequences are SGHRS and YFSETQ. V was shortened by 7 bases and J by 10 bases, with 12 bases between the two germline ends. The CDR3 protein is CASSLTRSPLHF. Here the CDR3 DNA reads TGCGCCAGCTCTTTGACGCGGTCACCCCTCCACTTT.

The chain joins TRBV11-2 to TRBJ1-1; possible D gene TRBD1, 5 bases. The CDR3 consists of 15 residues. Germline V gene data show CDR1 as SGHAT and CDR2 as FQNNGV. V dropped 0 bases and J dropped 5 bases, with 13 bases sitting between them. The CDR3 bases are TGTGCCAGCAGCTTAGATGGGACCGTGGGTACTGAAGCTTTCTTT. Residues: CASSLDGTVGTEAFF.

A few counts support this clonotype. The J gene is TRBJ2-5, the V gene TRBV7-8, with D tentatively TRBD1 or TRBD2 (5 bases each). The CDR3 has 15 residues. CDR1 and CDR2 (germline): SGHVS, FQNEAQ. Trimming pared 1 base from V and 4 bases from J, leaving 13 bases between. CDR3 sequence: CASSLGRGVRETQYF. The CDR3 bases are TGTGCCAGCAGCTTAGGGAGAGGGGTGAGAGAGACCCAGTACTTC.

This sequence joins TRBV6-2 or TRBV6-3 and TRBJ1-5; D possibly corresponds to TRBD1 (6 bases). Germline V CDR1 and CDR2: MNHEY, SVGEGT. V lost 0 bases and J 6 bases, leaving 9 bases between the germline ends. The CDR3 loop spans 14 amino acids. The CDR3 region is CASSYSAGVQPQHF. The CDR3 DNA sequence: TGTGCCAGCAGTTACTCGGCAGGGGTTCAGCCCCAGCATTTT.

Only a few counts were recorded for this clonotype. The chain is built from TRBV24-1 and TRBJ1-2; 8 nucleotides agree with TRBD1. Unmatched junction bases numbered 5, after V lost 6 bases and J lost 3 bases. The CDR3 consists of 14 residues. Germline V gives CDR1 KGHDR, CDR2 SFDVKD. The CDR3 loop reads CATSRTGSDYGYTF. In DNA form, the CDR3 reads TGTGCCACCAGTCGGACAGGGTCCGACTATGGCTACACCTTC.

This sequence joins TRBV12-3 or TRBV12-4 and TRBJ1-1; 7 positions agree with TRBD1. This CDR3 is 14 amino acids long. After removal of 6 bases from V and 1 base from J, the junction contained 5 bases not matched to a gene. CDR3 sequence (DNA): TGTGCCAGCAGACTACCAGGGGGGAACACTGAAGCTTTCTTT. This translates into CASRLPGGNTEAFF.

The rearrangement joins TRBV12-3 or TRBV12-4 to TRBJ1-1; a weak D match, TRBD1 (6 bases). V was clipped by 6 bases and J by 3 bases, with 17 bases between them. The CDR3 totals 15 residues. The CDR3 here is CASRQQGRIHTEAFF. The DNA of the CDR3 is TGTGCCAGCAGGCAACAGGGTCGGATCCACACTGAAGCTTTCTTT.

This clonotype was detected only a few times. V and J are TRBV7-2 and TRBJ2-5; D tentatively fits TRBD1 or TRBD2 (5 bases each). The CDR3 spans 14 residues. Trimming shortened V by 1 base and J by 5 bases, and 11 bases separated the two germline ends. Per the germline V gene, CDR1 is SGHTA and CDR2 is FQGNSA. The CDR3 nucleotides read TGTGCCAGCAGCTTAGACATGGGGGTGGAGACCCAGTACTTC. Translation gives CASSLDMGVETQYF. Supplemented by reference TRBV7-2 and TRBJ2-5, the full variable domain reads GAGVSQSPSNKVTEKGKDVELRCDPISGHTALYWYRQSLGQGLEFLIYFQGNSAPDKSGLPSDRFSAERTGGSVSTLTIQRTQQEDSAVYLCASSLDMGVETQYFGPGTRLLVL.

In this sample, this clonotype turned up a few times. This chain links TRBV7-8 with TRBJ2-5; 8 bases agree with TRBD1. V dropped 5 bases and J dropped 0; count of bases not matched to a gene: 5. Germline V gene sequence: CDR1 SGHVS, CDR2 FQNEAQ. The CDR3 runs to 15 residues. In nucleotides, the CDR3 is TGTGCCAGCAGCCCGACAGGGGAATACCAAGAGACCCAGTACTTC. Its protein is CASSPTGEYQETQYF.

This chain joins TRBV10-3 and TRBJ1-3; 8 nucleotides line up with TRBD1. V gave up 7 bases and J gave up 8 bases; unmatched junction bases: 10. In germline, CDR1 is ENHRY, CDR2 SYGVKD. The CDR3 runs 14 residues. The CDR3 loop reads CAIKSQGEWDTIYF. The CDR3 nucleotides read TGTGCCATCAAATCACAGGGGGAGTGGGACACCATATATTTT.

The J gene is TRBJ1-1, the V gene TRBV25-1, with D perhaps TRBD1 (5 bases). This CDR3 comprises 17 residues. V shed 1 base and J shed 0 bases, with 15 bases lying between them. Germline V lookup: CDR1 MGHDK, CDR2 SYGVNS. The CDR3 region has the DNA TGTGCCAGCAGTGAATTAGGGGAGGGCCCTCTGAACACTGAAGCTTTCTTT. Translating gives CASSELGEGPLNTEAFF.

The gene calls are TRBV10-3 and TRBJ2-7; D is possibly TRBD2 (5 bases). Germline assignment: CDR1 ENHRY and CDR2 SYGVKD. The V end was cut by 7 bases, the J end by 0 bases, with 13 bases between. The CDR3 sequence is 14 residues long. For the CDR3, the DNA is TGTGCCATCATGAGGACTGAGAGCTCCTACGAGCAGTACTTC. Translation gives CAIMRTESSYEQYF.

The chain uses TRBV7-8 and TRBJ2-7; 9 bases agree with TRBD2. Losses at the gene ends were 2 bases for V and 7 bases for J; bases not matched to a gene: 9. Germline V gene lookup returns CDR1 SGHVS and CDR2 FQNEAQ. The CDR3 spans 15 residues. CDR3 sequence: CASSLPAGGPGEQYF. The CDR3 DNA follows: TGTGCCAGCAGCTTACCCGCGGGAGGGCCGGGGGAGCAGTACTTC.

V is TRBV11-1 and J is TRBJ2-7, with D perhaps TRBD2 (6 bases). CDR1 and CDR2 from the germline V gene are SGHAT and FQDESV (reference sequence). Trimming left V 4 bases short and J 2 bases short, with 12 bases between. There are 14 residues in the CDR3. CDR3 amino acids: CASSWGDSTYEQYF. The DNA for the CDR3 is TGTGCCAGCAGCTGGGGGGACTCCACCTACGAGCAGTACTTC.

The chain joins TRBV7-9 to TRBJ1-2, with 10 positions matching TRBD1. V shed 1 base and J 0 bases; nucleotides not matched to a gene: 8. The CDR3 length is 18 residues. Germline V gene sequence: CDR1 SEHNR, CDR2 FQNEAQ (reference sequence). The DNA for the CDR3 is TGTGCCAGCAGCTTAGAGACAGGGGGCTTCTCCCCTAACTATGGCTACACCTTC. It encodes CASSLETGGFSPNYGYTF.

This clonotype was seen more than once but under ten times. This chain connects TRBV5-1 to TRBJ2-5; 8 bases match TRBD1. The CDR3 covers 16 residues. V trimming: 0 bases; J trimming: 5 bases; junction bases outside the gene matches: 9. CDR1 and CDR2 (germline): SGHRS, YFSETQ. This chain's CDR3 is CASSLGDRKMVETQYF. The DNA for the CDR3 is TGCGCCAGCAGCTTGGGGGACAGGAAGATGGTGGAGACCCAGTACTTC.

The chain couples TRBV12-3 or TRBV12-4 to TRBJ1-5; a possible D gene is TRBD1 (5 bases). This CDR3 is built from 14 residues. The V end was cut by 7 bases, the J end by 2 bases, with 12 bases between. CDR3 in amino acids: CASTPSGGNQPQHF. CDR3 in DNA: TGTGCCAGCACTCCCTCGGGGGGCAATCAGCCCCAGCATTTT.

The J gene is TRBJ2-1, the V gene TRBV5-4; 11 bases align to TRBD2. V dropped 0 bases and J dropped 12; count of bases not matched to a gene: 17. Germline CDR1 and CDR2: SGHNT and YYREEE (reference sequence). The CDR3 loop spans 18 amino acids. CDR3 nucleotides: TGTGCCAGCAGCTTGGATTCCGGGGTGGCTAGCGGGAGGCCTGGGCAGTTCTTC. Protein: CASSLDSGVASGRPGQFF.

This clonotype was detected a few times. The V and J genes are TRBV27 and TRBJ2-3, with no clear D. CDR3 length: 13 amino acids. V gave up 6 bases and J gave up 2 bases, with 9 bases separating them. CDR1 is MNHEY and CDR2 is SMNVEV in the germline V gene (reference sequence). CDR3 DNA sequence: TGTGCCAGCAGCCCGATAACCACAGATACGCAGTATTTT. Its translation: CASSPITTDTQYF.

This rearrangement joins TRBV2 to TRBJ2-7; D call uncertain. Trimming removed 7 bases at V and 0 bases at J, with 13 bases between. The CDR3 length is 14 residues. The V gene's germline CDR1 is SNHLY and CDR2 FYNNEI. In nucleotides, the CDR3 is TGTGCCAGCAAAAGAACGCAGGACTCCTACGAGCAGTACTTC. Protein: CASKRTQDSYEQYF.

This clonotype was counted between two and nine times. The rearrangement links TRBV4-1 to TRBJ2-7; 11 bases are a match to TRBD1. J was trimmed by 3 bases and V by 2 bases; bases with no gene match: 9. Germline-derived CDR1 and CDR2 are MGHRA and YSYEKL. The CDR3 extends over 17 amino acids. CDR3 loop: CASSQKEGDRGSYEQYF. Written as DNA, the CDR3 is TGCGCCAGCAGCCAAAAAGAAGGGGACAGGGGGAGCTACGAGCAGTACTTC.

Turning to this clonotype: This is likely a read error, given that the CDR3 carries no conserved phenylalanine or tryptophan at its end. The chain combines TRBV27 with TRBJ2-7; D not resolved. This CDR3 is 14 amino acids long. Germline lookup yields CDR1 MNHEY and CDR2 SMNVEV (reference sequence). V was shortened by 4 bases and J by 2 bases, with 12 bases between the two germline ends. CDR3 loop: CASSSTWATYEQYL. In nucleotides, the CDR3 is TGTGCCAGCAGTTCAACATGGGCGACCTACGAGCAGTACTTA.